These 7 T cell receptor beta chains came from one sample sequenced in a study of T-cell reconstitution after alpha-beta-depleted transplantation in children. TCRbeta library construction was performed incorporating unique molecular identifiers. TCRdb redid the calling of the PCR reads with MiXCR, one entry per CDR3 protein. The sample shows approximately 200,000 distinct CDR3 sequences, roughly 15% of them seen only once. The sequenced sample was PBMCs from the stem cell graft donor, obtained from the stem cell graft. The receptors originated from a human donor who donated a stem cell graft to a child with acute lymphoblastic leukemia.

This clonotype was counted at least ten times. The V call is TRBV5-1, the J call TRBJ2-1; 7 nucleotides match TRBD2. V was clipped by 7 bases and J by 3 bases; unmatched bases: 10. This CDR3 has 15 residues. Germline V gives CDR1 SGHRS, CDR2 YFSETQ. CDR3 sequence: CASVREAGNYNEQFF. As DNA, the CDR3 is TGCGCCAGCGTCCGGGAGGCGGGGAACTACAATGAGCAGTTCTTC. The full variable domain, its missing parts supplied by reference TRBV5-1 and TRBJ2-1, is KAGVTQTPRYLIKTRGQQVTLSCSPISGHRSVSWYQQTPGQGLQFLFEYFSETQRNKGNFPGRFSGRQFSNSRSEMNVSTLELGDSALYLCASVREAGNYNEQFFGPGTRLTVL.

This clonotype was seen at least ten times. The chain uses TRBV10-3 and TRBJ2-1, with D unclear. Trimming pared 0 bases from V and 7 bases from J, leaving 4 bases between. The CDR3 is made up of 12 amino acids. CDR1 and CDR2 from the germline V gene are ENHRY and SYGVKD. Here the CDR3 reads CAISESSNEQFF. The CDR3 bases are TGTGCCATCAGTGAGTCTAGTAATGAGCAGTTCTTC.

This clonotype was counted at least ten times. CDR3 nucleotide sequence: TGCAGTGCAAAGGGACAGGGAGGGAACACTGAAGCTTTCTTT. Encoded protein: CSAKGQGGNTEAFF. This rearrangement joins TRBV20-1 to TRBJ1-1, with TRBD1 identical over 9 bases. After removal of 6 bases from V and 1 base from J, the junction contained 6 bases not matched to a gene. This CDR3 contains 14 residues. The germline CDR1 and CDR2 sequences are DFQATT and SNEGSKA (reference sequence).

This chain uses TRBV9 with TRBJ2-1; 14 bases match TRBD2. The CDR3 has 20 residues. The trim removed 0 bases at V and 8 bases at J, leaving 16 bases unmatched. Germline lookup yields CDR1 SGDLS and CDR2 YYNGEE. Here the CDR3 reads CASSVGGTGVWTSGRHEQFF. The CDR3 DNA reads as TGTGCCAGCAGCGTAGGAGGGACAGGTGTCTGGACTAGCGGGAGGCATGAGCAGTTCTTC.

This clonotype was counted between two and nine times. The chain carries TRBV10-2 and TRBJ2-7; TRBD1 agrees at 8 bases. The CDR3 contains 21 residues. V shed 2 bases, J shed 5 bases, and the junction held 26 bases outside the gene matches. Per the germline V gene, CDR1 is WSHSY and CDR2 is SAAADI. The CDR3 loop is CASSEPSPRTPDRVSVHEQYF. CDR3 bases: TGCGCCAGCAGTGAGCCCTCGCCCCGGACCCCGGACAGGGTTAGTGTCCACGAGCAGTACTTC.

This clonotype has at least ten counts. V gene TRBV29-1 combines with J gene TRBJ2-7; D remains ambiguous. The CDR3 spans 12 residues. From germline, CDR1 is SQVTM and CDR2 ANQGSEA. V lost 6 bases to trimming and J lost 3 bases, with 12 bases between them. The CDR3: CSVAEGFYEQYF. The CDR3, as DNA: TGCAGCGTGGCCGAAGGGTTCTACGAGCAGTACTTC.

This clonotype appeared many times. The V gene is TRBV20-1, the J gene TRBJ1-2; D may be TRBD1 (6 bases). Germline assignment: CDR1 DFQATT and CDR2 SNEGSKA (reference sequence). The V and J ends lost 4 bases and 7 bases respectively, with 22 bases between them. This CDR3 contains 15 residues. The DNA for the CDR3 is TGCAGTGCTATAGATACCGGGGGCTCGGTTGGTGGCTACACCTTC. Protein product: CSAIDTGGSVGGYTF.